The present TCR beta chain was sequenced within a study of blood T cell repertoires in COVID-19. In the original analysis: Reference gene primer amplification yielded estimated nucleated cell counts. Produced via immunoSEQ multiplex PCR; TCRdb's table is partial and in-frame only. The DNA was the basis for D and trimming; V, J and clone size are from that table. The sample contains under 250,000 clones, around 88% of which appear only once. This receptor was identified in a woman in her forties or fifties with acute or convalescent COVID-19. The sequenced sample consisted of peripheral blood.

The CDR3 region is CASSLTPTNEKLFF. CDR3 DNA: TGCGCCAGCAGCTTAACTCCAACTAATGAAAAACTGTTTTTT. V gene TRBV5-1 combines with J gene TRBJ1-4, with D unresolved. This CDR3 has 14 residues. Trimming left V 2 bases short and J 0 bases short, with 5 bases between. CDR1 and CDR2 from the germline V gene are SGHRS and YFSETQ.